What follows describes a single TCR beta chain. The V gene's germline CDR1 is GTSNPN and CDR2 SVGIG (reference sequence). This CDR3 region has 12 residues. This specimen comes from a study of T cell responses to AZD1222 COVID-19 vaccine. Libraries were prepared by immunoSEQ multiplex PCR; TCRdb keeps only in-frame clonotypes and omits some of them. The sample carries around 120,000 clones, 92% recorded once. The sequence was obtained from an adult in good health. The sample was peripheral blood, taken on day 0 of AZD1222 vaccination. The genes are TRBV30 and TRBJ2-7; D may match TRBD1 or TRBD2 (6 bases each). The CDR3 sequence: CASKGGSSEQYF. CDR3 DNA sequence: TGTGCATCAAAGGGGGGTTCCTCGGAGCAGTACTTC.